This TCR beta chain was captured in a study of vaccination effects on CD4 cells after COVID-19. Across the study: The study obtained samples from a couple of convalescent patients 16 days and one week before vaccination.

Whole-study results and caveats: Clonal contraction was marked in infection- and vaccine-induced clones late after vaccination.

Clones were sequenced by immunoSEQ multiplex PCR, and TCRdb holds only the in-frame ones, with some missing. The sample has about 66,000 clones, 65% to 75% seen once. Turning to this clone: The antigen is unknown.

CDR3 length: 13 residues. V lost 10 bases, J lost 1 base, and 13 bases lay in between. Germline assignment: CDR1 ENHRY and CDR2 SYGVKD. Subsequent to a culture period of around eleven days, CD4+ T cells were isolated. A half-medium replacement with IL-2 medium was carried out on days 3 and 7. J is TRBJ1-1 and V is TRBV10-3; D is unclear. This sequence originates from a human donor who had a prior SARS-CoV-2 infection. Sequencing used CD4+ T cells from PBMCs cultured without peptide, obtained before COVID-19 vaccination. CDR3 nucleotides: TGTGCCACGCGCTTAACCCAGAACACTGAAGCTTTCTTT. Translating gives CATRLTQNTEAFF.